This TCR beta chain came from a study of cytomegalovirus exposure and HLA in healthy donors. Germline trimming cut 6 bases from V and 6 bases from J; bases unmatched to any gene: 9. CDR3 length: 15 residues. Germline CDR1 is MNHNY and CDR2 is SVGAGI (reference sequence). The PCR employed 60 Vbeta primers together with 13 Jbeta primers. The repertoire was sequenced with immunoSEQ multiplex PCR; TCRdb's copy has only in-frame clones and lacks some. The table shows roughly 72,000 clones, with 74% occurring only once. With respect to this clone: Antigen specificity is unknown.

Whole-study results and caveats: Earlier findings revealed that most TCR beta V segments proved productive either about 90% or about 30% of the time.

Sequenced: PBMCs. V is TRBV6-6 and J is TRBJ2-3, with 10 nucleotides matching TRBD1. The clonotype originates from a human donor in good health. CDR3 sequence: CASRPPRTGGDTQYF. The CDR3 region has the DNA TGTGCCAGCAGACCCCCTCGGACAGGGGGGGATACGCAGTATTTT.